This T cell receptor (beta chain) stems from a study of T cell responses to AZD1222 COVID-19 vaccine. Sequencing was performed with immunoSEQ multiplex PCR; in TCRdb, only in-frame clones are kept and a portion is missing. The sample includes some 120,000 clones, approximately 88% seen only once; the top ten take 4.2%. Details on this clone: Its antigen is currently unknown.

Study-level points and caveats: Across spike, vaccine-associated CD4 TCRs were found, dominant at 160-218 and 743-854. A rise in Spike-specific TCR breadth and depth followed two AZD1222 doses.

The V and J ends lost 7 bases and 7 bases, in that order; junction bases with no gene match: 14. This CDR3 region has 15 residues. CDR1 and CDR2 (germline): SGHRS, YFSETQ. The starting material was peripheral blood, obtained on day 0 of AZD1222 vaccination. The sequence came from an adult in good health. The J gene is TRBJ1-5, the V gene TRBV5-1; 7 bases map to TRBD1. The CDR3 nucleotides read TGCGCCAGCGGCATTAGACAGGGATTAGGGCAGCCCCAGCATTTT. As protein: CASGIRQGLGQPQHF.